This T cell receptor beta chain came from a study of cytomegalovirus exposure and HLA in healthy donors. Looking at the study overall: The roughly 110 validation repertoires matched the roughly 700 first-cohort repertoires in platform, a later analysis reported.

General study results and limits: The classifier reportedly diagnosed cytomegalovirus status with high specificity and sensitivity. There were 150 to 200 TCR beta chains listed as cytomegalovirus-associated.

Germline CDR1 is MNHEY and CDR2 is SVGAGI. V shed 5 bases, J shed 4 bases, and the junction held 10 bases outside the gene matches. This CDR3 has 15 amino acids. As to this clone: Its antigen is not identified.

Using immunoSEQ multiplex PCR, the repertoire was profiled, and TCRdb retains in-frame clones only, with some absent. The data contain some 68,000 clones, about 94% of them singletons. Donors came from a validation cohort of 95 to 150 subjects, distinct from the first 666-subject cohort. The chain carries TRBV6-5 and TRBJ2-7; 8 bases align to TRBD1. The source of this sequence is a man in his late teens or twenties in good health and CMV-seropositive. The sample comprised PBMCs. The CDR3 spells CASSMGQAPGYEQYF. CDR3 DNA sequence: TGTGCCAGCAGTATGGGACAGGCCCCTGGGTACGAGCAGTACTTC.